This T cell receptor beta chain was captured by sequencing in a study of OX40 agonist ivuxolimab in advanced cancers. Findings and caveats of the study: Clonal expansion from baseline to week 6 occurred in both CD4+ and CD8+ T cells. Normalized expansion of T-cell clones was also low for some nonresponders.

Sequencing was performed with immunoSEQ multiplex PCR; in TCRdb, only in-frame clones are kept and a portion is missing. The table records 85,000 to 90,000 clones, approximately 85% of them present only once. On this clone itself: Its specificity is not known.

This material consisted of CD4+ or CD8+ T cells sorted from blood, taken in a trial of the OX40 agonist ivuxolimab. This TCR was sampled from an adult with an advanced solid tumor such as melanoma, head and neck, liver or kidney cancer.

CDR3 loop: CASSFRGAGTDTQYF. The CDR3 DNA is TGTGCCAGCAGCTTCAGGGGCGCCGGGACAGATACGCAGTATTTT. The chain couples TRBV5-4 to TRBJ2-3; D may be TRBD1 (6 bases). V lost 2 bases and J lost 3, with 13 bases in between. The CDR3 sequence is 15 residues long. Germline V gene sequence: CDR1 SGHNT, CDR2 YYREEE (reference sequence).